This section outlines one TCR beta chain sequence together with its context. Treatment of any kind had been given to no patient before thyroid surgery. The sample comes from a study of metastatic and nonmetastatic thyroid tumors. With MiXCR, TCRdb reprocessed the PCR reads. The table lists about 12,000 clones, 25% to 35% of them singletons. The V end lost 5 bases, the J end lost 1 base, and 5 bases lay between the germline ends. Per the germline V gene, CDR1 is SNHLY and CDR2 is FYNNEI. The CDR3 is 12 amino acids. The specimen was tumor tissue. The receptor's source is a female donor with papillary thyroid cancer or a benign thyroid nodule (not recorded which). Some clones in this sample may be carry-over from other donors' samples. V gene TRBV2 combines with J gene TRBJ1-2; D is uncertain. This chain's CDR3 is CASSRDNYGYTF. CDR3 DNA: TGTGCCAGCAGTAGGGATAACTATGGCTACACCTTC.